This T cell receptor (beta chain) was documented in a study of CD8+ T cells in alopecia areata. V was shortened by 1 base and J by 2 bases, with 10 bases between the two germline ends. This CDR3 has 15 residues. Germline V gene lookup returns CDR1 SGHTA and CDR2 FQGNSA. The sequencing template was cDNA reverse transcribed from extracted RNA. Here immunoSEQ multiplex PCR was the method, and the copy in TCRdb shows in-frame clones only, minus some. The sample lists 90,000 to 100,000 clones, about 58% seen once, with roughly a sixth in the top ten. As for treatment: oral pan-JAK inhibitor, 5-10 mg twice daily.

The specimen comprised CD8+ T cells sorted from blood, sampled at week 4, from a patient treated with tofacitinib. This clonotype was obtained from a human donor with alopecia areata. This sequence joins TRBV7-2 and TRBJ2-3; D gene unclear. CDR3 region: CASSLGALITDTQYF. The CDR3 DNA reads as TGTGCCAGCAGCTTAGGGGCACTTATCACAGATACGCAGTATTTT. The variable domain in full, with the rest retrieved from reference TRBV7-2 and TRBJ2-3, is GAGVSQSPSNKVTEKGKDVELRCDPISGHTALYWYRQSLGQGLEFLIYFQGNSAPDKSGLPSDRFSAERTGGSVSTLTIQRTQQEDSAVYLCASSLGALITDTQYFGPGTRLTVL.